This T cell receptor (beta chain) was sequenced during a study of shared clonotypes between healthy human individuals. The germline V gene encodes CDR1 SGHNT and CDR2 YYREEE (reference sequence). With 0 bases removed from V and 5 bases from J, the gap between germline ends came to 15 bases. There are 15 residues in the CDR3. Repertoires were generated with immunoSEQ multiplex PCR, while TCRdb's copy carries only in-frame clones and drops some. The data hold 2 million to 2.5 million clones, with approximately 94% observed a single time. The sequence derives from a man between 18 and 35 years old in good health. The sequencing sample was made of naive CD4+ T cells sorted from blood. Documented subset: CD45RA+ positively selected. The chain recombines TRBV5-4 with TRBJ2-7, with D maybe TRBD1 (5 bases). The CDR3, as DNA: TGTGCCAGCAGCTTGGCACAGGCCGGTACGGACGAGCAGTACTTC. Translated, it gives CASSLAQAGTDEQYF. The complete variable domain, with remaining parts taken from reference TRBV5-4 and TRBJ2-7, reads ETGVTQSPTHLIKTRGQQVTLRCSSQSGHNTVSWYQQALGQGPQFIFQYYREEENGRGNFPPRFSGLQFPNYSSELNVNALELDDSALYLCASSLAQAGTDEQYFGPGTRLTVT.